This T cell receptor beta chain derives from a study of cytomegalovirus exposure and HLA in healthy donors. Study at large: In a later analysis, the approximately 110 validation repertoires were reported to have used the same platform as the approximately 620 first-cohort repertoires.

With regard to this clone: Its antigen is undetermined. One end of the junction fails to match germline, which may point to a read error.

Sequencing used immunoSEQ multiplex PCR; TCRdb keeps in-frame clones, though not all of them. The sample yields a few hundred thousand clones, roughly 91% seen once. Study-wide results and limits: Reports showed the classifier diagnosing cytomegalovirus status with high specificity and sensitivity. In vitro testing confirmed a few CMV-associated chains as specific for CMV antigens.

The sequenced sample consisted of PBMCs. The TCR was taken from a woman aged 25 to 39 in good health and CMV-seronegative.

CDR3 coding DNA: TGTGCCAGCAGCCAGTATAGCGGGACCTCCTCCGAGCAGTACTTC. Its protein is CASSQYSGTSSEQYF. The rearrangement joins TRBV4-2 to TRBJ2-7; 8 bases agree with TRBD2. CDR1 LGHNA and CDR2 YNFKEQ come from the germline V gene. This CDR3 is built from 15 residues.